This entry concerns a single T cell receptor (beta chain). Its antigen is still unknown. Trimming removed 5 bases at V and 0 bases at J, with 15 bases between. Per the germline V gene, CDR1 is MDHEN and CDR2 is SYDVKM. The CDR3 length is 16 residues. The data were taken from a study of cytomegalovirus exposure and HLA in healthy donors. Study-wide findings and caveats: In vitro testing confirmed a few CMV-associated chains as specific for CMV antigens. As a later analysis showed, a missense DCLRE1C variant was linked to trimming of TCR beta V- and J-genes.

Both 60 Vbeta primers and 13 Jbeta primers went into the PCR. Assay used: immunoSEQ multiplex PCR; TCRdb lists only in-frame clones, some missing. The profile shows about 94,000 clones, roughly three quarters of them singletons. The TCR sequence derives from an older woman in good health and CMV-seronegative. The chain recombines TRBV28 with TRBJ2-3; TRBD2 is a possible D gene (6 bases). The sequencing sample was made of PBMCs. The DNA of the CDR3 is TGTGCCAGCAGTCTCGGGGGTGGCGGAAGCACAGATACGCAGTATTTT. This gives the protein CASSLGGGGSTDTQYF.